The 21 T cell receptor beta chains below come from one sample, sequenced in a study of naive and memory T cell subsets. Four PCR rounds used nested alpha and beta constant region primers plus the SP2 primer. TCRdb processed the UMI-ligation and nested PCR reads anew with MiXCR; each CDR3 protein has one entry. The sample carries about 30,000 distinct CDR3 sequences, 6.7% recorded once. Described treatment: skin biopsy from PPD injection site in Mantoux-positive individual. A UMI-containing oligonucleotide was joined by 3' ligation to the TCR cDNA template. This specimen was skin, taken from a tuberculin skin test site. All receptors derive from an adult in good health.

This clonotype was observed at least ten times. The V gene is TRBV6-5, the J gene TRBJ2-7, with TRBD2 matching over 7 bases. The germline V gene has CDR1 MNHEY and CDR2 SVGAGI. The ends lost 6 bases at V and 9 bases at J; junction bases unmatched: 14. This CDR3 has 14 residues. DNA of the CDR3: TGTGCCAGCAGCCGGGGGGATAGAGGTGTGGGGCAGTACTTC. This sequence encodes CASSRGDRGVGQYF.

This clonotype was detected ten times or more. The DNA for the CDR3 is TGCAGCGTGCCTCAGACAGGGAACACTGAAGCTTTCTTT. Protein: CSVPQTGNTEAFF. The gene calls are TRBV29-1 and TRBJ1-1; D perhaps matches TRBD1 (6 bases). The germline V and J ends were trimmed by 6 bases and 1 base, with 12 bases remaining between them. Per the germline V gene, CDR1 is SQVTM and CDR2 is ANQGSEA. This CDR3 has 13 amino acids.

The chain uses TRBV7-2 and TRBJ2-3, with a possible D match to TRBD2 (5 bases). This CDR3 region has 14 residues. V was cut by 4 bases and J by 0 bases, with 8 bases left in between. CDR1 and CDR2 from the germline V gene are SGHTA and FQGNSA. The CDR3 is CASSSWTSTDTQYF. The CDR3 bases are TGTGCCAGCAGCTCCTGGACTAGCACAGATACGCAGTATTTT.

This clonotype was observed at least ten times. J is TRBJ2-7 and V is TRBV7-2; 8 bases map to TRBD2. Germline trimming cut 5 bases from V and 2 bases from J; bases unmatched to any gene: 26. The CDR3 extends over 21 amino acids. CDR1 is SGHTA and CDR2 is FQGNSA in the germline V gene. This chain's CDR3 is CASSPGTEYEGRGAPTYEQYF. CDR3 in DNA: TGTGCCAGCAGCCCCGGGACTGAATATGAGGGGCGGGGGGCCCCTACCTACGAGCAGTACTTC.

In this sample, this clonotype turned up a few times. The chain recombines TRBV19 with TRBJ2-2; the D gene is possibly TRBD1 (6 bases). Trimming pared 5 bases from V and 1 base from J, leaving 8 bases between. Germline CDR1 and CDR2: LNHDA and SQIVND (reference sequence). This CDR3 spans 14 amino acids. CDR3 DNA: TGTGCCAGTAGTTTACAGGGGAACACCGGGGAGCTGTTTTTT. This sequence encodes CASSLQGNTGELFF.

At least ten counts were recorded for this clonotype. The J gene is TRBJ2-7, the V gene TRBV28; no clear D. The CDR3 length is 14 residues. V was pared by 3 bases and J by 1 base, with 10 bases between. The germline CDR1 and CDR2 sequences are MDHEN and SYDVKM. The CDR3 coding sequence is TGTGCCAGCAGTTTTCCCGGCTCATCCTACGAGCAGTACTTC. This codes for CASSFPGSSYEQYF.

This clonotype was recorded many times. The gene calls are TRBV6-5 and TRBJ2-1, with TRBD2 identical over 13 bases. Unmatched junction bases numbered 11, after V lost 6 bases and J lost 9 bases. The CDR3 totals 16 residues. CDR1 and CDR2 (germline): MNHEY, SVGAGI. The CDR3 sequence is CASRGSGTSGVVEQFF. CDR3 sequence (DNA): TGTGCCAGCAGGGGAAGCGGGACTAGCGGGGTGGTTGAGCAGTTCTTC.

This clonotype came up many times. The chain couples TRBV20-1 to TRBJ2-5, with 9 bases aligning to TRBD2. Germline assignment: CDR1 DFQATT and CDR2 SNEGSKA (reference sequence). V dropped 3 bases and J dropped 6; count of bases not matched to a gene: 11. The CDR3 spans 15 residues. The CDR3 protein is CSASGAGGPRKTQYF. The CDR3 nucleotides read TGCAGTGCTAGTGGTGCGGGGGGGCCCCGAAAGACCCAGTACTTC.

This clonotype was detected ten times or more. This rearrangement joins TRBV24-1 to TRBJ2-3; D possibly corresponds to TRBD2 (7 bases). The V gene lost 3 bases and the J gene lost 6 bases, with 21 bases spanning the gap. The CDR3 spans 17 residues. CDR1 and CDR2 (germline): KGHDR, SFDVKD. CDR3 protein: CATSDPLSRGAPDTQYF. Written as DNA, the CDR3 is TGTGCCACCAGTGATCCCCTCTCACGGGGGGCCCCGGATACGCAGTATTTT.

J is TRBJ1-2 and V is TRBV5-5; no definite D call. With 0 bases removed from V and 4 bases from J, the gap between germline ends came to 16 bases. Germline-derived CDR1 and CDR2 are SGHKS and YYEKEE (reference sequence). This CDR3 contains 16 residues. This chain's CDR3 is CASSLELREEGYGYTF. The CDR3 DNA reads TGTGCCAGCAGCTTGGAACTCCGTGAGGAGGGCTATGGCTACACCTTC.

This clonotype was observed at least ten times. The junction departs from the called germline gene at one end, perhaps through a read error. Written as DNA, the CDR3 is TGTGCCATCAGTGAGAAAAGCGGGGCTCAAGGGACCCAGTACTTC. It yields the protein CAISEKSGAQGTQYF. This chain joins TRBV10-3 and TRBJ2-5; the match to TRBD2 covers 7 bases. The CDR3 is 15 amino acids. The V gene's germline CDR1 is ENHRY and CDR2 SYGVKD.

This clonotype was detected ten times or more. V is TRBV4-1 and J is TRBJ2-1; 8 positions match TRBD2. The J segment lost 0 bases and the V segment lost 0 bases, leaving 4 bases of the junction unmatched. CDR3 length: 17 residues. Germline assignment: CDR1 MGHRA and CDR2 YSYEKL. CDR3 loop: CASSQDQRGHSYNEQFF. For the CDR3, the DNA is TGCGCCAGCAGCCAAGATCAGCGGGGGCACTCCTACAATGAGCAGTTCTTC.

This clonotype has only a few counts. At one end the junction does not follow the germline gene, possibly because of a read error. The chain joins TRBV5-4 to TRBJ1-1; D perhaps matches TRBD1 (6 bases). Germline V gives CDR1 SGHNT, CDR2 YYREEE (reference sequence). CDR3 length: 14 residues. This CDR3 is CASTLGHLNTEAFF. The CDR3 nucleotides read TGTGCCAGCACCTTGGGACATCTGAACACTGAAGCTTTCTTT.

This clonotype has only a few counts. The genes are TRBV29-1 and TRBJ2-7; TRBD1 aligns across 12 bases. This CDR3 contains 17 residues. Trimming cost V 1 base and J 2 bases; bases outside gene matches: 9. Germline loops: CDR1 SQVTM, CDR2 ANQGSEA. CDR3 bases: TGCAGCGTTGAAGTTTGGGACAGGGGGCCCCCGGCCTACGAGCAGTACTTC. It yields the protein CSVEVWDRGPPAYEQYF.

The V gene is TRBV12-3 or TRBV12-4, the J gene TRBJ1-4; 8 positions match TRBD1. Germline trimming cut 6 bases from V and 8 bases from J; bases unmatched to any gene: 11. The CDR3 is made up of 15 amino acids. The CDR3 DNA is TGTGCCAGCAGCCTCAGGGGGCCGGGAGGCGAAAAACTGTTTTTT. The encoded protein is CASSLRGPGGEKLFF.

The chain joins TRBV6-1 to TRBJ2-7, with D perhaps matching TRBD1 or TRBD2 (7 bases each). This CDR3 spans 16 amino acids. The germline V gene encodes CDR1 MNHNS and CDR2 SASEGT. V lost 2 bases and J lost 4, with 18 bases in between. The CDR3 DNA sequence: TGTGCCAGCAGTGAATTTCAGGGGGGGAGTTATTACGAGCAGTACTTC. Residues: CASSEFQGGSYYEQYF.

This clonotype was seen a handful of times. The chain couples TRBV6-1 to TRBJ2-1; 11 bases are shared with TRBD2. Trimming cost V 7 bases and J 10 bases; bases outside gene matches: 12. This CDR3 spans 15 amino acids. The germline CDR1 and CDR2 sequences are MNHNS and SASEGT. CDR3 bases: TGTGCCAGCAAGGAACTAGCGGGGGAATTGGGAGAGCAGTTCTTC. Amino acid sequence: CASKELAGELGEQFF.

This clonotype has a count of ten or more. CDR3 nucleotides: TGTGCCAGCAGTGAAGCAGAGTTCGAGCAGTACTTC. Its protein is CASSEAEFEQYF. The gene calls are TRBV6-1 and TRBJ2-7; D gene ambiguous. This CDR3 region has 12 residues. V was trimmed by 0 bases and J by 6 bases, leaving 6 bases between them. Germline CDR1 reads MNHNS; CDR2 reads SASEGT.

This clonotype was counted ten times or more. The chain carries TRBV7-2 and TRBJ2-7, with D uncertain. The V and J ends lost 3 bases and 0 bases respectively, with 0 bases between them. The germline V gene encodes CDR1 SGHTA and CDR2 FQGNSA. This CDR3 spans 11 amino acids. This CDR3 reads CASSFSYEQYF. DNA for the CDR3: TGTGCCAGCAGCTTCTCCTACGAGCAGTACTTC.

There are a few counts of this clonotype. The chain links TRBV18 to TRBJ2-3; the match to TRBD1 covers 8 bases. With V trimmed by 2 bases and J by 1 base, 2 bases remained unmatched. CDR1 is KGHSH, CDR2 LQKENI, per germline. The CDR3 is made up of 15 amino acids. For the CDR3, the DNA is TGTGCCAGCTCACCAGTGGGACAGGGCACAGATACGCAGTATTTT. Translation: CASSPVGQGTDTQYF. The full variable domain, with the rest looked up from reference TRBV18 and TRBJ2-3, is NAGVMQNPRHLVRRRGQEARLRCSPMKGHSHVYWYRQLPEEGLKFMVYLQKENIIDESGMPKERFSAEFPKEGPSILRIQQVVRGDSAAYFCASSPVGQGTDTQYFGPGTRLTVL.

In this sample, this clonotype turned up many times. The J gene is TRBJ1-3, the V gene TRBV19; D remains ambiguous. V was trimmed by 6 bases and J by 0 bases, leaving 18 bases between them. Germline-derived CDR1 and CDR2 are LNHDA and SQIVND (reference sequence). The CDR3 has 17 residues. The CDR3 protein is CASSANLEEYSGNTIYF. CDR3 nucleotide sequence: TGTGCCAGTAGCGCAAACCTCGAGGAGTACTCTGGAAACACCATATATTTT.